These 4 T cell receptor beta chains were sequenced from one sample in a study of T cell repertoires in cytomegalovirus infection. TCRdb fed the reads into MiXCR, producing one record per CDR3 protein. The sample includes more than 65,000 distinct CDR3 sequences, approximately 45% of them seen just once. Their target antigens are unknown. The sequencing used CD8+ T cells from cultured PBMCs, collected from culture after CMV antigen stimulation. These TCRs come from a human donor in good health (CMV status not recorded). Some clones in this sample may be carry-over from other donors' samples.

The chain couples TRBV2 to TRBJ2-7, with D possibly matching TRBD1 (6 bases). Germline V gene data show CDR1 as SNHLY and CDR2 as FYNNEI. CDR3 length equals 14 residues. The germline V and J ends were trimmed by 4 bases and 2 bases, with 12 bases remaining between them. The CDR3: CASSGGPGPYEQYF. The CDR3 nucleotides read TGTGCCAGCAGTGGGGGGCCGGGACCCTACGAGCAGTACTTC.

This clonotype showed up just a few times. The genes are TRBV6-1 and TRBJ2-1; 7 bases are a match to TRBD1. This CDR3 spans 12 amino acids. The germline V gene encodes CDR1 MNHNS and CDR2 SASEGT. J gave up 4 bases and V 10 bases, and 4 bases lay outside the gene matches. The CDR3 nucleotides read TGTGCCACCAGGGACAGTTACAATGAGCAGTTCTTC. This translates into CATRDSYNEQFF.

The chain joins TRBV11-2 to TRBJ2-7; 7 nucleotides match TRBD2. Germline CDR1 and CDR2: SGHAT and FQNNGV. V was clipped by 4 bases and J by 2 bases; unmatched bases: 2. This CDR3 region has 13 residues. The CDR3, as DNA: TGTGCCAGCAGCTGGGGGGGGGCCTACGAGCAGTACTTC. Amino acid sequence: CASSWGGAYEQYF.

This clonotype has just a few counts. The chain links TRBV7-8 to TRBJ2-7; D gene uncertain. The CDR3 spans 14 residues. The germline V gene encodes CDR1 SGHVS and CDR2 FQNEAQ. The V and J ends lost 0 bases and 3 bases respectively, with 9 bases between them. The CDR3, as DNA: TGTGCCAGCAGCTTAGCTTCACCGGGCTACGAGCAGTACTTC. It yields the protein CASSLASPGYEQYF.